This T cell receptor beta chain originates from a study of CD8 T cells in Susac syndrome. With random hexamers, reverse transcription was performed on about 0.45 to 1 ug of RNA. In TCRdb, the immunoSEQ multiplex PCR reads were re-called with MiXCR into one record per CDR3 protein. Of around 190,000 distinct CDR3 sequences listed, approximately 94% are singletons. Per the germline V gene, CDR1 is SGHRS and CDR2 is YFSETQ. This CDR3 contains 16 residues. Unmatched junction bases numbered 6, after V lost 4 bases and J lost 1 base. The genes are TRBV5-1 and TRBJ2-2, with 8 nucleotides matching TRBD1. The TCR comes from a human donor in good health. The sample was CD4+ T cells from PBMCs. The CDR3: CASSLIGQGNTGELFF. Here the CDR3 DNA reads TGCGCCAGCAGCCTTATCGGACAGGGGAACACCGGGGAGCTGTTTTTT.